This TCR beta chain was recorded in a study of blood T cell repertoires in COVID-19. As originally analysed: Amplification of reference gene primers provided the estimated nucleated cell counts. Profiling relied on immunoSEQ multiplex PCR, and the TCRdb table lists in-frame clones only, not all of them. V and J calls and clone size are those listed in that table; D and trimming were worked out from the DNA. The profile shows fewer than 150,000 clones, about 86% of them singletons. This CDR3 contains 14 residues. Germline V gene lookup returns CDR1 MNHEY and CDR2 SVGAGI. V trimming: 4 bases; J trimming: 6 bases; junction bases outside the gene matches: 9.

V is TRBV6-5 and J is TRBJ2-7, with 7 positions matching TRBD2. The clonotype originates from a man in his 70s who had recovered from COVID-19. The source material was peripheral blood. CDR3 sequence (DNA): TGTGCCAGCAGTTCCCCGGGACTAAGGGTCGAGCAGTACTTC. It is translated as CASSSPGLRVEQYF.